The 5 T cell receptor beta chains below were found in one sample sequenced in a study of blood T cell repertoires in COVID-19. The data were produced by immunoSEQ multiplex PCR, yet TCRdb's version contains in-frame clones alone and is incomplete. The top ten clones hold around a fifth of a sample with tens of thousands of clones, around 85% of them seen once. The sequencing sample was made of peripheral blood. The receptors shown here come from a man between 70 and 80 years old with acute or convalescent COVID-19.

Only a few counts were recorded for this clone. The rearrangement joins TRBV12-3 or TRBV12-4 to TRBJ1-2; no reliable D call. The CDR3 is 13 residues long. With 5 bases removed from V and 4 bases from J, the gap between germline ends came to 11 bases. CDR3 bases: TGTGCCAGCAGTGGAGGGATTCCCTATGGCTACACCTTC. Its translation is CASSGGIPYGYTF.

This rearrangement joins TRBV9 to TRBJ2-7, with 8 nucleotides matching TRBD1. The CDR3 has 17 amino acids. Trimming removed 0 bases from V and 3 bases from J; junction bases left unmatched: 11. Germline lookup yields CDR1 SGDLS and CDR2 YYNGEE. In nucleotides, the CDR3 is TGTGCCAGCAGCGTAGACGCAGGGGGCGTATTAGACTACGAGCAGTACTTC. This encodes CASSVDAGGVLDYEQYF.

This chain uses TRBV7-3 with TRBJ2-7; 11 positions match TRBD2. V was clipped by 6 bases and J by 6 bases; unmatched bases: 7. The CDR3 runs 14 residues. Germline CDR1 and CDR2: SGHTA and FQGTGA. CDR3 sequence reads: CASSQSGTSGEQYF. In nucleotides, the CDR3 is TGTGCCAGCAGTCAGTCCGGGACTAGCGGCGAGCAGTACTTC.

The chain uses TRBV2 and TRBJ2-1, with 14 positions matching TRBD2. CDR3 length equals 17 residues. CDR1 SNHLY and CDR2 FYNNEI come from the germline V gene. Trimming at V came to 5 bases and at J to 10 bases, leaving 13 bases not matched to a gene. DNA of the CDR3: TGTGCCAGCAGTCCCTTTGGTGTTGGACTAGCGGGAGGCGAGCAGTTCTTC. This translates into CASSPFGVGLAGGEQFF. The complete variable domain, with remaining parts taken from reference TRBV2 and TRBJ2-1, reads EPEVTQTPSHQVTQMGQEVILRCVPISNHLYFYWYRQILGQKVEFLVSFYNNEISEKSEIFDDQFSVERPDGSNFTLKIRSTKLEDSAMYFCASSPFGVGLAGGEQFFGPGTRLTVL.

Details on this clone: One junction end does not reproduce the germline sequence, and a read error may be involved. V usage is TRBV12-3 or TRBV12-4 and J usage is TRBJ2-1; tentatively, D is TRBD2 (6 bases). CDR3 length: 12 residues. The CDR3 DNA follows: TGTGCCAGCAGTTTAGCACGGGAGAAAAGGATCTTC. This codes for CASSLAREKRIF.